The T cell receptor (beta chain) described here comes from a study of blood T cell repertoires in COVID-19. Background on the study: Samples came from the United States, Italy and Spain, spanning acute and convalescent COVID-19. From T cells, B-cell-depleted T cells, or PBMCs came the material, which was cDNA or gDNA.

There are 15 residues in the CDR3. Germline lookup yields CDR1 SGHRS and CDR2 YFSETQ. The V end lost 3 bases, the J end lost 0 bases, and 13 bases lay between the germline ends. Original processing methods: Cell counts per sample came from amplifying reference gene primers. Data came from immunoSEQ multiplex PCR; TCRdb stores just in-frame clones and leaves some out. From that table come the V and J calls and clone size; the DNA was used to work out D and trimming. The sample shows roughly 200,000 clones, 83% of them seen only once. This chain uses TRBV5-1 with TRBJ2-7, with D tentatively TRBD1 (6 bases). The clonotype was recovered from a human donor in a cohort sampled during active COVID-19. Sequencing used peripheral blood. The CDR3 loop reads CASSSRDTPSYEQYF. In nucleotides, the CDR3 is TGCGCCAGCAGCTCCCGGGACACCCCCTCCTACGAGCAGTACTTC. Filled out from reference TRBV5-1 and TRBJ2-7, the complete variable domain reads KAGVTQTPRYLIKTRGQQVTLSCSPISGHRSVSWYQQTPGQGLQFLFEYFSETQRNKGNFPGRFSGRQFSNSRSEMNVSTLELGDSALYLCASSSRDTPSYEQYFGPGTRLTVT.